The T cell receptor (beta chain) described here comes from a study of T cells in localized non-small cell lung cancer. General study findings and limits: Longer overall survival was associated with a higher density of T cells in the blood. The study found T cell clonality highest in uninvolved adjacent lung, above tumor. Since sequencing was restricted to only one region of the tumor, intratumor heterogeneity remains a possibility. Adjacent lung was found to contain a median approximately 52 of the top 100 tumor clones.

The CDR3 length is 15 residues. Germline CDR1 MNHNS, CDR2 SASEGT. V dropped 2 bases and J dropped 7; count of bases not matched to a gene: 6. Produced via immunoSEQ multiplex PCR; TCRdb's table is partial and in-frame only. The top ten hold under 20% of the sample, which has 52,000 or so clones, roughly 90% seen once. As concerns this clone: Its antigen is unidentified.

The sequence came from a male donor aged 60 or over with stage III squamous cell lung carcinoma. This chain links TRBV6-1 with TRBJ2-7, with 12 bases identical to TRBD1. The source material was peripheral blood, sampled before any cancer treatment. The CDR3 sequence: CASSEPGQGAWEQYF. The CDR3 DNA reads TGTGCCAGCAGTGAACCGGGACAGGGGGCTTGGGAGCAGTACTTC.